The 8 T cell receptor beta chains below all came from one sample that was sequenced in a study of graft-versus-host responses after intestinal transplantation. Some clones are missing from TCRdb's copy, which holds only in-frame ones; the method was immunoSEQ multiplex PCR. The repertoire has nearly 110,000 clones, roughly 86% of them found once; the top ten carry around 0.73%. Their recognized antigens are unknown. The source material was unstimulated CD4+ T cells sorted from spleen or lymph node cells, sampled before transplant. The source of these receptors is a human donor who was the organ donor for an intestinal transplant.

This chain joins TRBV6-4 and TRBJ2-5; 8 nucleotides agree with TRBD1. The junction had 5 bases not matched to a gene; V was cut back by 6 bases and J by 2 bases. The germline CDR1 and CDR2 sequences are MRHNA and SNTAGT. The length of the CDR3 is 14 residues. The CDR3 DNA reads TGTGCCAGCAGGGGACAGGAACGTCAAGAGACCCAGTACTTC. Protein sequence: CASRGQERQETQYF.

The chain recombines TRBV18 with TRBJ2-1; 12 bases line up with TRBD2. CDR3 length: 18 amino acids. Per germline, CDR1 KGHSH and CDR2 LQKENI. After removal of 1 base from V and 5 bases from J, the junction contained 9 bases not matched to a gene. The CDR3: CASSPRRLAGDRHNEQFF. The CDR3 DNA is TGTGCCAGCTCACCACGTCGACTAGCGGGAGACCGACACAATGAGCAGTTCTTC.

This rearrangement joins TRBV16 to TRBJ2-5, with a weak D call TRBD1 (6 bases). Trimming removed 1 base from V and 5 bases from J, with 8 bases in between. Germline V lookup: CDR1 KGHSY, CDR2 FQNENV. This CDR3 spans 13 amino acids. CDR3 bases: TGTGCCAGCAGCCAATGGGGGCAGGAGACCCAGTACTTC. Translated: CASSQWGQETQYF.

This clone was seen more than once but under ten times. The chain links TRBV4-2 to TRBJ2-3, with D possibly being TRBD1 (6 bases). The length of the CDR3 is 15 residues. Germline CDR1 is LGHNA and CDR2 is YNFKEQ. V gave up 0 bases and J gave up 1 base, with 8 bases separating them. Written as DNA, the CDR3 is TGTGCCAGCAGCCAAGAGGGGGCTGGCACAGATACGCAGTATTTT. This sequence encodes CASSQEGAGTDTQYF.

The chain links TRBV2 to TRBJ2-5, with 8 bases that match TRBD1. Germline lookup yields CDR1 SNHLY and CDR2 FYNNEI. The CDR3 length is 13 residues. V lost 7 bases to trimming and J lost 8 bases; unmatched junction nucleotides: 9. This CDR3 reads CASTLDREDTQYF. The CDR3 bases are TGTGCCAGCACTCTGGACAGGGAGGATACCCAGTACTTC.

The J gene is TRBJ2-7, the V gene TRBV15, with D hard to call. CDR3 length: 13 residues. The V and J ends lost 0 bases and 2 bases respectively, with 5 bases between them. The germline gives CDR1 LNHNV, CDR2 YYDKDF (reference sequence). The CDR3 reads CATSRDQTYEQYF. CDR3 sequence (DNA): TGTGCCACCAGCAGAGATCAGACCTACGAGCAGTACTTC.

The V and J genes are TRBV27 and TRBJ2-3; 8 bases are a match to TRBD2. This CDR3 has 13 residues. Germline CDR1 and CDR2: MNHEY and SMNVEV (reference sequence). J gave up 5 bases and V 6 bases, and 4 bases lay outside the gene matches. The CDR3 sequence: CASSGRVEDTQYF. The CDR3 DNA is TGTGCCAGCAGCGGGAGGGTTGAAGATACGCAGTATTTT.

This clone was detected only a few times. This chain joins TRBV9 and TRBJ1-2; 10 nucleotides match TRBD1. The trim removed 3 bases at V and 8 bases at J, leaving 4 bases unmatched. The length of the CDR3 is 13 residues. CDR1 is SGDLS, CDR2 YYNGEE, per germline. The CDR3 DNA reads as TGTGCCAGCAGCGGTCCGGGACAGGGGGGCTACACCTTC. This gives the protein CASSGPGQGGYTF.